This is a list of T cell receptor beta chains from one sample in a study of precursors of human CD4 cytotoxic T cells. TCRdb reprocessed the reads via MiXCR and lists one record per CDR3 protein. Here the sample spans around 490 distinct CDR3 sequences, 15% to 20% being singletons. What was sequenced was memory CD4+ T cells from blood (PBMCs). These receptors were collected from a human donor in good health. The CDR3 runs from the conserved cysteine through the conserved F or W. A D gene is named only where the DNA matches it firmly. The listing skips clone size in some rows; elsewhere it reads once, few, many or a size class.

d_call clone_size j_call v_call cdr3_aa cdr3_nt
NA few TRBJ2-5 TRBV5-1 CASSLRAREAQETQYF TGCGCCAGCAGCTTAAGGGCTAGGGAGGCTCAAGAGACCCAGTACTTC
NA large TRBJ2-7 TRBV4-2 CASSREISYEQYF TGTGCCAGCAGCCGAGAGATCTCCTACGAGCAGTACTTC
NA large TRBJ2-6 TRBV6-5 CASSYSGSGANVLTF TGTGCCAGCAGTTACAGCGGCTCTGGGGCCAACGTCCTGACTTTC
NA NA TRBJ2-7 TRBV24-1 CATSEPGLTGQYF TGTGCCACCAGTGAACCGGGACTTACAGGGCAGTACTTC
NA large TRBJ2-7 TRBV2 CASTTSPLTYEQYF TGTGCCAGCACCACTAGTCCCCTGACCTACGAGCAGTACTTC
NA hyperexpanded TRBJ1-6 TRBV7-7 CASSPQGPPLHF TGTGCCAGCAGCCCCCAGGGGCCACCCCTCCACTTT
NA NA TRBJ1-3 TRBV4-2 CASSQVPLPGGNTIYF TGTGCCAGCAGCCAAGTTCCCCTCCCGGGTGGAAACACCATATATTTT
NA large TRBJ2-3 TRBV29-1 CSVEGHIRGDTQYF TGCAGCGTTGAAGGCCACATCCGCGGGGATACGCAGTATTTT
NA NA TRBJ2-7 TRBV20-1 CSARDPGGLTYEQYF TGCAGTGCTAGAGATCCAGGTGGTTTGACCTACGAGCAGTACTTC
NA NA TRBJ2-1 TRBV19 CASSMKGYGEQFF TGTGCCAGTAGTATGAAAGGGTACGGTGAGCAGTTCTTC
TRBD1 NA TRBJ1-2 TRBV13 CASSTSPGGRGYTF TGTGCCAGCAGCACCAGCCCAGGGGGCCGGGGCTACACCTTC
NA NA TRBJ2-3 TRBV5-1 CASSFMMGTDTQYF TGCGCCAGCAGCTTCATGATGGGCACAGATACGCAGTATTTT
NA few TRBJ1-2 TRBV11-2 CASSLGSGGYGYTF TGTGCCAGCAGCTTAGGTTCCGGGGGGTATGGCTACACCTTC
NA hyperexpanded TRBJ2-4 TRBV6-2/TRBV6-3 CASSVSLGGNIQYF TGTGCCAGCAGTGTCTCCCTAGGTGGGAACATTCAGTACTTC
TRBD2 NA TRBJ2-7 TRBV4-1 CASSSRTSSGYEQYF TGCGCCAGCAGCTCCCGGACTAGCTCGGGCTACGAGCAGTACTTC
NA few TRBJ2-1 TRBV5-1 CASSLAVSNEQFF TGCGCCAGCAGCTTGGCGGTTAGCAATGAGCAGTTCTTC
NA NA TRBJ2-2 TRBV30 CASPLGLGELFF TGTGCCTCGCCCCTAGGGCTCGGGGAGCTGTTTTTT
TRBD2 large TRBJ2-5 TRBV20-1 CSAEPGLAEETQYF TGCAGTGCAGAGCCGGGACTAGCGGAAGAGACCCAGTACTTC
NA NA TRBJ2-3 TRBV9 CASSADSGGTDTQYF TGTGCCAGCAGCGCCGACAGTGGCGGCACAGATACGCAGTATTTT
TRBD1 large TRBJ2-2 TRBV11-2 CASILGSWGDRVTGELFF TGTGCCAGCATTTTAGGATCTTGGGGGGACAGGGTCACCGGGGAGCTGTTTTTT
NA NA TRBJ1-3 TRBV27 CASSLEGPLSGNTIYF TGTGCCAGCAGTTTGGAGGGACCCCTCTCTGGAAACACCATATATTTT
NA NA TRBJ1-5 TRBV5-1 CASLYLLGSNQPQHF TGCGCCAGCCTATACCTTCTGGGCAGCAATCAGCCCCAGCATTTT
TRBD2 large TRBJ2-1 TRBV27 CASSVGLADYNEQFF TGTGCCAGCAGTGTAGGACTAGCGGACTACAATGAGCAGTTCTTC
TRBD1 large TRBJ1-1 TRBV20-1 CSARDGTENTEAFF TGCAGTGCTAGAGATGGGACAGAGAACACTGAAGCTTTCTTT
TRBD1 large TRBJ2-7 TRBV11-2 CASSRRRDRVAEQYF TGTGCCAGCAGCCGACGACGGGACAGGGTTGCCGAGCAGTACTTC
NA large TRBJ2-3 TRBV7-2 CASSLKQGLTDTQYF TGTGCCAGCAGCTTAAAACAGGGTTTAACAGATACGCAGTATTTT
NA large TRBJ1-5 TRBV6-5 CASSDRSNQPQHF TGTGCCAGCAGTGACAGGAGCAATCAGCCCCAGCATTTT
TRBD2 NA TRBJ2-1 TRBV12-3/TRBV12-4 CASTGGREQFF TGTGCCAGCACCGGGGGGAGGGAGCAGTTCTTC
NA few TRBJ2-1 TRBV7-3 CASSFQGTRGGSHKILNNEQFF TGTGCCAGCAGCTTCCAAGGGACAAGGGGCGGGAGCCACAAAATACTCAACAATGAGCAGTTCTTC
NA NA TRBJ2-3 TRBV10-3 CAISETPVSDTQYF TGTGCCATCAGTGAAACTCCCGTCTCAGATACGCAGTATTTT
NA large TRBJ1-2 TRBV4-1 CASSQTEGTYYGYTF TGCGCCAGCAGCCAAACTGAAGGGACCTATTATGGCTACACCTTC
TRBD1 NA TRBJ1-1 TRBV18 CASSPRTGGNTEAFF TGTGCCAGCTCACCCCGGACAGGGGGGAACACTGAAGCTTTCTTT
NA large TRBJ2-7 TRBV2 CASSERLVSSYEQYF TGTGCCAGCAGTGAGCGGCTTGTAAGCTCCTACGAGCAGTACTTC
NA large TRBJ2-7 TRBV2 CASNTGTQHEQYF TGTGCCAGCAACACCGGGACACAACACGAGCAGTACTTC
TRBD2 NA TRBJ2-6 TRBV9 CASSVGAGTGANVLTF TGTGCCAGCAGCGTAGGAGCGGGAACTGGGGCCAACGTCCTGACTTTC
NA few TRBJ2-3 TRBV9 CASDLGGITDTQYF TGTGCCAGTGACTTGGGCGGTATCACAGATACGCAGTATTTT
NA few TRBJ2-6 TRBV19 CASSLYTTGANVLTF TGTGCCAGTAGTCTTTATACCACGGGGGCCAACGTCCTGACTTTC